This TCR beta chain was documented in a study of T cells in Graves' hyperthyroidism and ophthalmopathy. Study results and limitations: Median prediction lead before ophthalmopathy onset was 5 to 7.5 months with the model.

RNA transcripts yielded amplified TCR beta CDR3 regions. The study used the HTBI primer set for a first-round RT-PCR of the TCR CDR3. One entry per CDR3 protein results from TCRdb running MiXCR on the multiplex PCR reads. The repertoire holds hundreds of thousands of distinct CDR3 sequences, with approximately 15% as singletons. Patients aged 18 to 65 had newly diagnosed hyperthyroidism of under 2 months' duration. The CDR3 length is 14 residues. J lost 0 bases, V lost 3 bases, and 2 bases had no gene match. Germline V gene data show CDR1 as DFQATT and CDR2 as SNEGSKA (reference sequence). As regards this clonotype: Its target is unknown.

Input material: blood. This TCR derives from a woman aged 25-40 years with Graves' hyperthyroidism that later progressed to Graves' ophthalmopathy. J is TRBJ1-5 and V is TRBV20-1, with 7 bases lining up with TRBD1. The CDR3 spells CSARGQYSNQPQHF. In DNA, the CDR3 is TGCAGTGCTAGGGGACAGTATAGCAATCAGCCCCAGCATTTT.